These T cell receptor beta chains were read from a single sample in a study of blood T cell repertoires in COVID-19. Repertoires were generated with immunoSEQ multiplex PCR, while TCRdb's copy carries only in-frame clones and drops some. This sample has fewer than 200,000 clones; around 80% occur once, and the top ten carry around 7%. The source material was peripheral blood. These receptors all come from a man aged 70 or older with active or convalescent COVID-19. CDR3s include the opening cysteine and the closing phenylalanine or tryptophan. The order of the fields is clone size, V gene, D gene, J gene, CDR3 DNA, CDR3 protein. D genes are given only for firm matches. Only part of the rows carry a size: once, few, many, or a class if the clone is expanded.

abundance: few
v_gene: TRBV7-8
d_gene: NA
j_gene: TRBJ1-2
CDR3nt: TGTGCCAGCAGCTTAGGGCTGTTCTATGGCTACACCTTC
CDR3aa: CASSLGLFYGYTF

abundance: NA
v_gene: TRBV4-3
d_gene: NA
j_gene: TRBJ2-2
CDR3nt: TGCGCCAGCAGCCAAGACAGGGGCCTGAACACCGGGGAGCTGTTTTTT
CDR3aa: CASSQDRGLNTGELFF

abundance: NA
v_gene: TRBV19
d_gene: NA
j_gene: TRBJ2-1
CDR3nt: TGTGCCAGTAGCCCGACCAGGGACAATGAGCAGTTCTTC
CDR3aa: CASSPTRDNEQFF

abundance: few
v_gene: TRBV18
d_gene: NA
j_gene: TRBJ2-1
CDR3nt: TGTGCCAGCTCACCCACAAGCGACAGCTACAATGAGCAGTTCTTC
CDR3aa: CASSPTSDSYNEQFF

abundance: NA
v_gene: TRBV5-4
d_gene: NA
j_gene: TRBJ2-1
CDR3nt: TGTGCCAGCCGCTCCAATGGGGCGCCTCTGTCCTACAATGAGCAGTTCTTC
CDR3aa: CASRSNGAPLSYNEQFF

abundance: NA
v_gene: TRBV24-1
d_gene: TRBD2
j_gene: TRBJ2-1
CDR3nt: TGTGCCACGATGGAAAGCGGGGGCCACAATGAGCAGTTCTTC
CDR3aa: CATMESGGHNEQFF

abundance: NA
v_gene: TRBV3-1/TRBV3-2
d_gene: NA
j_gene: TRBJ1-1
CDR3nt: TGTGCCAGCAGCCAAGATATGGGAGGTAAAGCTTTCTTT
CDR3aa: CASSQDMGGKAFF

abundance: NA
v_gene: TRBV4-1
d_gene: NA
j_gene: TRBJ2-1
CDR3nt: TGCGCCAGCAGCCAAGGGGCAATCTCCTACAATGAGCAGTTCTTC
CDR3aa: CASSQGAISYNEQFF

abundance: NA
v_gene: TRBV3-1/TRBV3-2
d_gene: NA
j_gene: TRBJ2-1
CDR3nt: TGTGCCAGCAGCCAGGGCCAGAGCTCCTACAATGAGCAGTTCTTC
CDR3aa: CASSQGQSSYNEQFF

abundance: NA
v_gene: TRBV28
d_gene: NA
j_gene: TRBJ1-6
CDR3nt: TGTGCCAGCAGCCCCCCGCCTATTTATTCACCCCTCCACTTT
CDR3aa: CASSPPPIYSPLHF